This T cell receptor beta chain was recorded in a study of T cell changes during pregnancy in multiple sclerosis. This table comes from immunoSEQ multiplex PCR, and its TCRdb copy is limited to in-frame clones, with some not included. The sample holds about 13,000 clones; about 88% are singletons and the top ten take approximately 8.7%. The CDR3 length is 15 residues. Trimming at V came to 5 bases and at J to 0 bases, leaving 4 bases not matched to a gene. Germline assignment: CDR1 LNHNV and CDR2 YYDKDF (reference sequence). The TCR sequence derives from a female donor with multiple sclerosis, enrolled in a pregnancy study. The rearrangement joins TRBV15 to TRBJ2-3, with 8 bases fitting TRBD2. The material sequenced was CD8+ T cells from peripheral blood mononuclear cells, taken in the first trimester of pregnancy. As DNA, the CDR3 is TGTGCCACCAGCTCCGGACTAGCTAGCACAGATACGCAGTATTTT. Translating gives CATSSGLASTDTQYF.